A single sample is the source of the 29 T cell receptor beta chains below, sequenced in a study of shared clonotypes between healthy human individuals. Repertoires were generated with immunoSEQ multiplex PCR, while TCRdb's copy carries only in-frame clones and drops some. This table has more than 2 million clones, 80% to 95% appearing once. Positively selected for CCR7, the CD45RO-negative cells used as naive CD8 cells excluded terminally differentiated effector memory CD45RA+ cells. The sample was naive CD8+ T cells from PBMCs. Receptors were obtained from a man aged 18-30 years in good health. Some clones in this sample may be carry-over from other donors' samples.

This clone was detected a few times. The chain combines TRBV30 with TRBJ1-5, with D perhaps matching TRBD1 (5 bases). This CDR3 has 14 residues. From germline, CDR1 is GTSNPN and CDR2 SVGIG (reference sequence). V lost 5 bases and J 5 bases, leaving 16 bases between the germline ends. The DNA of the CDR3 is TGTGCCTGGGGGGACGGAGGGGAACATCAGCCCCAGCATTTT. This gives the protein CAWGDGGEHQPQHF.

The rearrangement joins TRBV5-1 to TRBJ2-5; D is undetermined. The V end was cut by 4 bases, the J end by 2 bases, with 12 bases between. The CDR3 covers 14 residues. CDR1 is SGHRS, CDR2 YFSETQ, per germline. For the CDR3, the DNA is TGCGCCAGCAGCCTCCGGGCCCCACAAGAGACCCAGTACTTC. Encoded protein: CASSLRAPQETQYF.

This clone was detected a few times. J is TRBJ1-1 and V is TRBV13; 7 bases are shared with TRBD1. Unmatched junction bases numbered 1, after V lost 4 bases and J lost 5 bases. The germline V gene has CDR1 PRHDT and CDR2 FYEKMQ (reference sequence). The CDR3 sequence is 12 residues long. The CDR3 reads CASSSTGTEAFF. The CDR3 DNA follows: TGTGCCAGCAGCTCGACAGGGACTGAAGCTTTCTTT.

This chain uses TRBV7-9 with TRBJ2-2, with D hard to call. Germline V CDR1 and CDR2: SEHNR, FQNEAQ (reference sequence). V was clipped by 7 bases and J by 5 bases, with 8 bases between them. The CDR3 is 12 residues long. CDR3 nucleotide sequence: TGTGCCAGCACCCTTGTTACCGGGGAGCTGTTTTTT. It specifies CASTLVTGELFF.

The J gene is TRBJ2-1, the V gene TRBV19; D possibly corresponds to TRBD2 (6 bases). CDR3 length: 16 amino acids. Germline assignment: CDR1 LNHDA and CDR2 SQIVND (reference sequence). V lost 4 bases and J lost 9, with 22 bases in between. In nucleotides, the CDR3 is TGTGCCAGTAGTAAAGTTGGGTTCGACGGGGGTCCTGAGCAGTTCTTC. This sequence encodes CASSKVGFDGGPEQFF.

The chain recombines TRBV27 with TRBJ2-7; 12 nucleotides line up with TRBD2. J lost 3 bases, V lost 3 bases, and 12 bases had no gene match. This CDR3 is built from 18 residues. Germline assignment: CDR1 MNHEY and CDR2 SMNVEV (reference sequence). CDR3 residues: CASSFIGTSGLFFYEQYF. The DNA for the CDR3 is TGTGCCAGCAGTTTTATAGGGACTAGCGGGCTTTTCTTCTACGAGCAGTACTTC.

The chain recombines TRBV19 with TRBJ2-7, with 10 bases that match TRBD1. This CDR3 contains 15 residues. CDR1 is LNHDA, CDR2 SQIVND, per germline (reference sequence). Losses at the gene ends were 3 bases for V and 7 bases for J; bases not matched to a gene: 9. The CDR3 sequence is CASSIWDRGPQEQYF. CDR3 bases: TGTGCCAGTAGTATCTGGGACAGGGGACCTCAGGAGCAGTACTTC.

In DNA, the CDR3 is TGTGCCAGCAGTTTTATGGGGGCGGGGGCTTATGGCTACACCTTC. It yields the protein CASSFMGAGAYGYTF. The rearrangement links TRBV28 to TRBJ1-2; possible D gene TRBD1, 6 bases. Germline CDR1 and CDR2: MDHEN and SYDVKM. This CDR3 spans 15 amino acids. Trimming pared 3 bases from V and 5 bases from J, leaving 16 bases between.

V and J are TRBV27 and TRBJ1-1; maybe TRBD1 (6 bases). Deletions cut 5 bases from V and 3 bases from J, with 10 bases between. Germline values: CDR1 MNHEY, CDR2 SMNVEV (reference sequence). This CDR3 spans 13 amino acids. DNA of the CDR3: TGTGCCAGCAGTCCTAACAGGGACACTGAAGCTTTCTTT. Protein product: CASSPNRDTEAFF.

Note on this clone: Germline is not matched at one junction end, which may reflect a read error. The V and J genes are TRBV7-9 and TRBJ2-7; D is possibly TRBD1 (5 bases). This CDR3 is built from 13 residues. Germline-derived CDR1 and CDR2 are SEHNR and FQNEAQ (reference sequence). Here the CDR3 reads CASSLGPGYGQYF. The CDR3 DNA reads TGTGCCAGCAGCTTAGGGCCAGGGTACGGGCAGTACTTC.

Points on this clone: Other DNA sequences in the sample encode the same CDR3. This chain links TRBV29-1 with TRBJ2-7, with 9 bases matching TRBD1. The CDR3 is 13 amino acids. With 5 bases clipped from V and 1 base from J, the junction kept 3 bases outside the gene matches. Per germline, CDR1 SQVTM and CDR2 ANQGSEA. CDR3 protein: CSVLGQGSYEQYF. The CDR3 nucleotides are TGCAGCGTTCTGGGACAGGGATCCTACGAGCAGTACTTC.

The chain is built from TRBV6-5 and TRBJ1-1; the D gene is possibly TRBD1 (5 bases). Germline-derived CDR1 and CDR2 are MNHEY and SVGAGI. This CDR3 comprises 15 residues. V was cut by 0 bases and J by 5 bases, with 13 bases left in between. CDR3 sequence reads: CASSYSVEGVTEAFF. In DNA, the CDR3 is TGTGCCAGCAGTTACTCGGTTGAAGGGGTAACTGAAGCTTTCTTT.

The chain couples TRBV14 to TRBJ2-1; 8 bases map to TRBD2. The J segment lost 1 base and the V segment lost 4 bases, leaving 0 bases of the junction unmatched. This CDR3 is 14 amino acids long. CDR1 and CDR2 (germline): SGHDN, FVKESK. CDR3 in amino acids: CASSLAGSYNEQFF. CDR3 coding DNA: TGTGCCAGCAGCCTAGCGGGGTCCTACAATGAGCAGTTCTTC. Complete variable domain (other parts from reference TRBV14 and TRBJ2-1): EAGVTQFPSHSVIEKGQTVTLRCDPISGHDNLYWYRRVMGKEIKFLLHFVKESKQDESGMPNNRFLAERTGGTYSTLKVQPAELEDSGVYFCASSLAGSYNEQFFGPGTRLTVL.

The chain recombines TRBV29-1 with TRBJ2-7; maybe TRBD1 (6 bases). Germline CDR1 and CDR2: SQVTM and ANQGSEA. V gave up 5 bases and J gave up 7 bases, with 18 bases separating them. CDR3 length: 13 amino acids. CDR3 sequence (DNA): TGCAGCGTTACTCTGACAGGCCCACGAGAGCAGTACTTC. This codes for CSVTLTGPREQYF.

The rearrangement joins TRBV7-9 to TRBJ2-1; 7 nucleotides match TRBD2. Germline V CDR1 and CDR2: SEHNR, FQNEAQ (reference sequence). The CDR3 contains 16 residues. With 5 bases clipped from V and 8 bases from J, the junction kept 15 bases outside the gene matches. CDR3 sequence: CASSLLPREPGHEQFF. CDR3 in DNA: TGTGCCAGCAGCCTACTTCCGCGGGAGCCAGGGCATGAGCAGTTCTTC. Drawing the rest from reference TRBV7-9 and TRBJ2-1, the complete variable domain is DTGVSQNPRHKITKRGQNVTFRCDPISEHNRLYWYRQTLGQGPEFLTYFQNEAQLEKSRLLSDRFSAERPKGSFSTLEIQRTEQGDSAMYLCASSLLPREPGHEQFFGPGTRLTVL.

The V and J genes are TRBV28 and TRBJ1-3, with D perhaps TRBD1 (5 bases). V was pared by 6 bases and J by 0 bases, with 9 bases between. The germline CDR1 and CDR2 sequences are MDHEN and SYDVKM. The CDR3 spans 14 residues. CDR3 sequence: CASRGPNSGNTIYF. The CDR3 coding sequence is TGTGCCAGCAGGGGACCGAACTCTGGAAACACCATATATTTT.

The gene calls are TRBV7-3 and TRBJ2-1, with D perhaps being TRBD1 or TRBD2 (6 bases each). V shed 4 bases and J shed 6 bases, with 16 bases lying between them. Germline CDR1 is SGHTA and CDR2 is FQGTGA. The CDR3 length is 15 residues. CDR3 loop: CASSSNGGLGNEQFF. CDR3 DNA sequence: TGTGCCAGCAGCTCAAATGGGGGGCTAGGCAATGAGCAGTTCTTC.

The rearrangement uses TRBV4-2 and TRBJ1-1; D unclear. Germline V gene data show CDR1 as LGHNA and CDR2 as YNFKEQ. Between the trimmed V and J ends, which lost 1 base and 9 bases, there was a span of 9 bases. The CDR3 is 12 amino acids. CDR3 amino acids: CASSQAGEKAFF. The CDR3 nucleotides are TGTGCCAGCAGCCAAGCCGGGGAGAAAGCTTTCTTT.

The chain uses TRBV21-1 and TRBJ2-7; the tabulated D call, TRBD1, remains unverified against the DNA. TRBV21-1 represents a pseudogene. The CDR3 is 15 residues long. CDR3 DNA sequence: TGTGCCAGCAGCACTCCGGGACAGGGTTGCTACGAGCAGTACTTC. This translates into CASSTPGQGCYEQYF.

V is TRBV6-1 and J is TRBJ2-1; D is ambiguous. The germline V gene has CDR1 MNHNS and CDR2 SASEGT. The length of the CDR3 is 14 residues. V was pared by 0 bases and J by 5 bases, with 8 bases between. CDR3 loop: CASSEAQENNEQFF. CDR3 sequence (DNA): TGTGCCAGCAGTGAAGCGCAAGAAAACAATGAGCAGTTCTTC.

The gene calls are TRBV4-1 and TRBJ1-2; no definite D call. Germline values: CDR1 MGHRA, CDR2 YSYEKL. V was pared by 0 bases and J by 4 bases, with 12 bases between. The CDR3 spans 15 residues. The CDR3 coding sequence is TGCGCCAGCAGCCAAGAAAGGCCGGCCGGCTATGGCTACACCTTC. Translation: CASSQERPAGYGYTF.

This clone was recorded only once. V usage is TRBV7-9 and J usage is TRBJ2-5; 7 nucleotides line up with TRBD2. With 3 bases clipped from V and 5 bases from J, the junction kept 9 bases outside the gene matches. The germline gives CDR1 SEHNR, CDR2 FQNEAQ (reference sequence). The CDR3 spans 15 residues. DNA for the CDR3: TGTGCCAGCAGCTTCCCGGACGGGGAGGGGGAGACCCAGTACTTC. It is translated as CASSFPDGEGETQYF. Full variable domain (remainder filled in from reference TRBV7-9 and TRBJ2-5): DTGVSQNPRHKITKRGQNVTFRCDPISEHNRLYWYRQTLGQGPEFLTYFQNEAQLEKSRLLSDRFSAERPKGSFSTLEIQRTEQGDSAMYLCASSFPDGEGETQYFGPGTRLLVL.

J is TRBJ2-1 and V is TRBV13; 14 nucleotides align to TRBD2. J lost 5 bases, V lost 1 base, and 4 bases had no gene match. Germline loops: CDR1 PRHDT, CDR2 FYEKMQ (reference sequence). This CDR3 has 17 amino acids. The CDR3 DNA is TGTGCCAGCAGCTTAGTGACTAGCGGGAGGGCCGACAATGAGCAGTTCTTC. Encoded protein: CASSLVTSGRADNEQFF.

The genes are TRBV15 and TRBJ2-1; D may be TRBD2 (5 bases). Germline values: CDR1 LNHNV, CDR2 YYDKDF (reference sequence). The CDR3 covers 16 residues. With 0 bases removed from V and 4 bases from J, the gap between germline ends came to 13 bases. CDR3 region: CATSRDQSGTYNEQFF. CDR3 coding DNA: TGTGCCACCAGCAGAGATCAGTCGGGAACATACAATGAGCAGTTCTTC.

This sequence joins TRBV7-2 and TRBJ2-1, with 13 bases that match TRBD2. After removal of 5 bases from V and 4 bases from J, the junction contained 5 bases not matched to a gene. The CDR3 totals 16 residues. The germline gives CDR1 SGHTA, CDR2 FQGNSA. CDR3 DNA sequence: TGTGCCAGCAGCCCGAGGACTAGCGGGAGATACAATGAGCAGTTCTTC. As protein: CASSPRTSGRYNEQFF.

CDR3 bases: TGCAGCGCCGAGGAGACTAGCGGGGGCGGGTCCCAGTACTTC. This translates into CSAEETSGGGSQYF. The chain has TRBV29-1 and TRBJ2-5; 12 bases match TRBD2. Losses at the gene ends were 7 bases for V and 9 bases for J; bases not matched to a gene: 12. Germline assignment: CDR1 SQVTM and CDR2 ANQGSEA. The CDR3 sequence is 14 residues long. Based on the CDR3 plus reference TRBV29-1 and TRBJ2-5, the full variable domain is SAVISQKPSRDICQRGTSLTIQCQVDSQVTMMFWYRQQPGQSLTLIATANQGSEATYESGFVIDKFPISRPNLTFSTLTVSNMSPEDSSIYLCSAEETSGGGSQYFGPGTRLLVL.

CDR3 in amino acids: CASSQDKGTGEQYF. The CDR3 region has the DNA TGTGCCAGCAGCCAAGATAAAGGAACGGGCGAGCAGTACTTC. The chain carries TRBV4-2 and TRBJ2-7; D gene uncertain. Germline values: CDR1 LGHNA, CDR2 YNFKEQ. CDR3 length: 14 amino acids. V was trimmed by 0 bases and J by 6 bases, leaving 12 bases between them.

The rearrangement joins TRBV11-2 to TRBJ2-1; D not resolved. Germline CDR1 SGHAT, CDR2 FQNNGV. Between the trimmed V and J ends, which lost 0 bases and 0 bases, there was a span of 9 bases. There are 16 residues in the CDR3. The CDR3 sequence is CASSLDVGSSYNEQFF. DNA of the CDR3: TGTGCCAGCAGCTTAGACGTCGGCAGCTCCTACAATGAGCAGTTCTTC.

This chain joins TRBV29-1 and TRBJ2-3; 9 nucleotides line up with TRBD2. This CDR3 is built from 12 residues. Trimming at V came to 6 bases and at J to 4 bases, leaving 2 bases not matched to a gene. The germline V gene has CDR1 SQVTM and CDR2 ANQGSEA. In DNA form, the CDR3 reads TGCAGCGTCACTAGCGGGTCAGATACGCAGTATTTT. Its translation is CSVTSGSDTQYF.